This T cell receptor (beta chain) was identified during a study of T cell responses to AZD1222 COVID-19 vaccine. Broader study findings: Rises in breadth and depth of Spike-specific TCRs came after two AZD1222 doses.

With regard to this clone: Its antigen remains unidentified.

Germline V gene lookup returns CDR1 MNHEY and CDR2 SMNVEV (reference sequence). J gave up 6 bases and V 5 bases, and 3 bases lay outside the gene matches. The length of the CDR3 is 13 residues. Method: immunoSEQ multiplex PCR; TCRdb's copy keeps in-frame clones and lacks some. The data show 12,000 to 15,000 clones, about 80% seen once. This chain links TRBV27 with TRBJ2-2; TRBD1 aligns across 7 bases. The specimen comprised peripheral blood, sampled 28 days after the second AZD1222 dose. This TCR came from an adult who received the AZD1222 COVID-19 vaccine. CDR3: CASSQQGSGELFF. The CDR3 DNA follows: TGTGCCAGCAGTCAACAGGGGTCCGGGGAGCTGTTTTTT.